This T cell receptor beta chain is drawn from a study of T-cell reconstitution after alpha-beta-depleted transplantation in children. General observations from the study: Most T-cell counts and diversity one year after the transplant came from T cells that were newly produced.

Construction of the TCRbeta library involved unique molecular identifiers. MiXCR was run by TCRdb on the PCR reads, yielding one entry per CDR3 protein. The sample lists a few hundred thousand distinct CDR3 sequences, approximately 13% seen once, with 2% to 2.5% in the top ten. The sample holds a few counts of this clonotype. The antigen is not known. The CDR3 is 15 residues long. V gave up 4 bases and J gave up 5 bases; unmatched junction bases: 7. The germline CDR1 and CDR2 sequences are SGDLS and YYNGEE. The sequence was obtained from a male patient younger than 18 who had a stem cell transplant for acute myeloid leukemia, so the T cells may come from the graft donor. This specimen was PBMCs, mostly from graft donor cells, taken 360 days after TCRalphabeta/CD19-depleted stem cell transplant. This sequence joins TRBV9 and TRBJ2-1; TRBD1 matches 9 bases. The CDR3 DNA reads as TGTGCCAGCAGCATAGTAACAGGGGGCCACAATGAGCAGTTCTTC. Protein sequence: CASSIVTGGHNEQFF.